This T cell receptor beta chain was sequenced for a study of cytomegalovirus exposure and HLA in healthy donors. 60 Vbeta and 13 Jbeta primers were used in PCR. This table comes from immunoSEQ multiplex PCR, and its TCRdb copy is limited to in-frame clones, with some not included. The sample lists fewer than 100,000 clones, less than 70% occurring once. Germline V gene lookup returns CDR1 SGHTA and CDR2 FQGNSA. The V end lost 4 bases, the J end lost 2 bases, and 17 bases lay between the germline ends. The CDR3 totals 16 residues. This clone was detected a few times. The sample taken for sequencing was PBMCs. J is TRBJ1-2 and V is TRBV7-2, with a possible D match to TRBD1 (6 bases). This clonotype was sampled from a female donor in good health and CMV-seronegative. The CDR3: CASSSPGQYTNYGYTF. CDR3 bases: TGTGCCAGCAGCTCCCCTGGACAGTATACCAACTATGGCTACACCTTC. Full variable domain (remainder filled in from reference TRBV7-2 and TRBJ1-2): GAGVSQSPSNKVTEKGKDVELRCDPISGHTALYWYRQSLGQGLEFLIYFQGNSAPDKSGLPSDRFSAERTGGSVSTLTIQRTQQEDSAVYLCASSSPGQYTNYGYTFGSGTRLTVV.